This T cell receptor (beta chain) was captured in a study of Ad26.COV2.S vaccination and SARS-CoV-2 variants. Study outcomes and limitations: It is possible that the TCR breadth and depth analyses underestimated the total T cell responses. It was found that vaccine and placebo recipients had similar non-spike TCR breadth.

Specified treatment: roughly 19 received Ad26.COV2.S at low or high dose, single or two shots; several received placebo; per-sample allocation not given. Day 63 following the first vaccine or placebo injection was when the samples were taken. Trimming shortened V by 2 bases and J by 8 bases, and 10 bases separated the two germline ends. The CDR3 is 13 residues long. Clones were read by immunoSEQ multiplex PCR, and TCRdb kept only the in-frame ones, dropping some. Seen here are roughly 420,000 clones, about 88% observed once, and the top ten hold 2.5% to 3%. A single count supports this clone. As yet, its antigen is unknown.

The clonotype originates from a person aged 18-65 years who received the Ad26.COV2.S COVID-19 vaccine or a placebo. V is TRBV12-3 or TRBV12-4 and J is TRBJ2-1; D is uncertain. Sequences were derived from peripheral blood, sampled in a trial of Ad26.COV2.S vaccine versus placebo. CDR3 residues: CASSLTDPHEQFF. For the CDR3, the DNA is TGTGCCAGCAGTTTAACGGACCCCCATGAGCAGTTCTTC.